The clone carrying this T cell receptor (beta chain) came up many times. Trimming cost V 4 bases and J 1 base, with 11 bases left between them. This CDR3 contains 14 residues. CDR1 and CDR2 from the germline V gene are SGDLS and YYNGEE. The sample comes from a study of T cells in Graves' hyperthyroidism and ophthalmopathy. RNA transcripts provided the source from which TCR beta CDR3 regions were amplified. RT-PCR in the first round (using the HTBI primer set) targeted the TCR CDR3. TCRdb ran MiXCR on the multiplex PCR reads and lists one entry per CDR3 protein. In the table there are 250,000 to 300,000 distinct CDR3 sequences, roughly 14% of which are singletons. Source material for PBMCs was over 8 ml fresh peripheral blood.

The chain uses TRBV9 and TRBJ1-1; D unresolved. The receptor was derived from a woman under 40 with Graves' hyperthyroidism that later progressed to Graves' ophthalmopathy. The sample taken for sequencing was blood. The CDR3 DNA reads TGTGCCAGCAGCCCCCGGACGGAGAACACTGAAGCTTTCTTT. It translates to CASSPRTENTEAFF.